This entry describes one T cell receptor (beta chain). What it binds is unknown. The data were taken from a study of T cell responses to AZD1222 COVID-19 vaccine. Findings and caveats of the study: Clonal diversity was possibly underestimated, and the donors were mostly white British, with more females.

The CDR3 runs 14 residues. V was trimmed by 4 bases and J by 2 bases, leaving 9 bases between them. Germline V gene data show CDR1 as KGHSH and CDR2 as LQKENI. Data came from immunoSEQ multiplex PCR; TCRdb stores just in-frame clones and leaves some out. Among over 75,000 clones, over 85% were seen once, and the ten largest hold about 2%. This chain connects TRBV18 to TRBJ1-3; D remains ambiguous. This clonotype was obtained from an adult in good health. The sample consisted of peripheral blood, taken on day 0 of AZD1222 vaccination. The CDR3 nucleotides are TGTGCCAGCTCACAGCTTGGGGCTGGAAACACCATATATTTT. Protein sequence: CASSQLGAGNTIYF.